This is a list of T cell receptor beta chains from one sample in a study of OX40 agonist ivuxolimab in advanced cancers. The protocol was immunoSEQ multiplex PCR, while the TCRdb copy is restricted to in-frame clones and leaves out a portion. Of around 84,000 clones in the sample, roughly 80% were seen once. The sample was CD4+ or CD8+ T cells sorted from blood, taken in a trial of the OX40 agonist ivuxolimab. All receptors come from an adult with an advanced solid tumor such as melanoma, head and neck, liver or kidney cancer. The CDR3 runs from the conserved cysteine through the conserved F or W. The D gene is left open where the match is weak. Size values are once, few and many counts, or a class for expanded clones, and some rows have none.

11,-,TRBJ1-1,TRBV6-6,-,TGTGCCAGCAGTCCCAGTAATGCGGCTTTCTTT,CASSPSNAAFF
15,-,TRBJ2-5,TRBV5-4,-,TGTGCCAGCAGACAGAGGGGGGCAGCACAAGAGACCCAGTACTTC,CASRQRGAAQETQYF
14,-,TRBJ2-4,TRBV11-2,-,TGTGCCAGCAGCTTACAGGGGTGGAGAGACATTCAGTACTTC,CASSLQGWRDIQYF
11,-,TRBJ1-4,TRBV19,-,TGTGCCAGTACCTCTAATGAAAAACTGTTTTTT,CASTSNEKLFF
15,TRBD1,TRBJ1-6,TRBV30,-,TGTGCCTGGAGGGAATATGGGACAGGCCGTTCACCCCTCCACTTT,CAWREYGTGRSPLHF
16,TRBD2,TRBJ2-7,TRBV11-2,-,TGTGCCAGCAGCTCGAGAGCCCTAGCGGGTGCCTACGAGCAGTACTTC,CASSSRALAGAYEQYF
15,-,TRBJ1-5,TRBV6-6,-,TGTGCCAGCATCCTCGACAGGAGTAGAAATCAGCCCCAGCATTTT,CASILDRSRNQPQHF
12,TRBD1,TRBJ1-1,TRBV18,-,TGTGCCAGCTCCCTGGGACAGATTGAAGCTTTCTTT,CASSLGQIEAFF
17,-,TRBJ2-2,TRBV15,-,TGTGCCACCAGCAGAGATCTAGGAGGGGCCGCCACCGGGGAGCTGTTTTTT,CATSRDLGGAATGELFF
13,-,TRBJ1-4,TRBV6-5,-,TGTGCCAGCAGGGGGGCAGCTAATGAAAAACTGTTTTTT,CASRGAANEKLFF
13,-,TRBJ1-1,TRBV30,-,TGTGCCTGGAGCCCTCTGGGAAGGGGTGAAGCTTTCTTT,CAWSPLGRGEAFF
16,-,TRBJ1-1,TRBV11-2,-,TGTGCCAGCAGCTATAACTCGGGTGGGGTGGGCACTGAAGCTTTCTTT,CASSYNSGGVGTEAFF
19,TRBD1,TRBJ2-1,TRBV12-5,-,TGTGCTAGTAGTTTGGCTCCGAAACGGACAGGGGCTGTGTACAATGAGCAGTTCTTC,CASSLAPKRTGAVYNEQFF
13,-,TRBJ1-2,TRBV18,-,TGTGCCAGCTCACCACCGAGGAGGGATGGCTACACCTTC,CASSPPRRDGYTF
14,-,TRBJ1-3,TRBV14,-,TGTGCCAGCAGCCAAGATCGGGTTAGAAACACCATATATTTT,CASSQDRVRNTIYF
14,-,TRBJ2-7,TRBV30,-,TGTGCCTGGAGTGCGACGTATCCCACCTACGAGCAGTACTTC,CAWSATYPTYEQYF
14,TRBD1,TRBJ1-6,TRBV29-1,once,TGCAGCGTTAGGGACAGGGACTATAATTCACCCCTCCACTTT,CSVRDRDYNSPLHF
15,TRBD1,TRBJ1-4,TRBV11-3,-,TGTGCCAGCAGCTGGAGGACAGGGCTTAATGAAAAACTGTTTTTT,CASSWRTGLNEKLFF
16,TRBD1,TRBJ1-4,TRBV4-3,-,TGCGCCAGCAGCCAAGAGGCGACAGGGGGGCGTAAAAAACTGTTTTTT,CASSQEATGGRKKLFF
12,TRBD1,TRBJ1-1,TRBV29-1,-,TGCAGCGCCGGTTCCGGGACAGGGGACGCTTTCTTT,CSAGSGTGDAFF
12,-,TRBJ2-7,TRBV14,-,TGTGCCAGCAGCCCCAAGGGGGTTAGGCAGTACTTC,CASSPKGVRQYF
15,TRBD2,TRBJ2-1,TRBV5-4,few,TGTGCCAGCAGCTTTTGGCTAGCGGGATACAATGAGCAGTTCTTC,CASSFWLAGYNEQFF
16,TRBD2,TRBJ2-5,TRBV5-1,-,TGCGCCAGCAACCGAGTTGCCGGGACTAGACAAGAGACCCAGTACTTC,CASNRVAGTRQETQYF
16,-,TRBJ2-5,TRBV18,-,TGTGCCAGCTCACCGAACGACCCAGGATGGGAAGAGACCCAGTACTTC,CASSPNDPGWEETQYF
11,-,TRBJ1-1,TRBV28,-,TGTGCCATTATGTCAGTCACTGAAGCTTTCTTT,CAIMSVTEAFF
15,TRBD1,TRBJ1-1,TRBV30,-,TGTGCCTGGACCAGGGACAGGGTCTTGAACACTGAAGCTTTCTTT,CAWTRDRVLNTEAFF
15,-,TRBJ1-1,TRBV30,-,TGTGCCTGGAGTAGGGCAGGCGGCCCTAACACTGAAGCTTTCTTT,CAWSRAGGPNTEAFF
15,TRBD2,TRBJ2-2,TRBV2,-,TGTGCCAGCAGTGAAGGAGCGGGGAGGACCGGGGAGCTGTTTTTT,CASSEGAGRTGELFF
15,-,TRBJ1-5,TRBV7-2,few,TGTGCCAGCAGCTTAGCCCCCGTGGGCAATCAGCCCCAGCATTTT,CASSLAPVGNQPQHF
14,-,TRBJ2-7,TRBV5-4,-,TGTGCCAGCAGCTTGGGGGTTGACTCCTACGAGCAGTACTTC,CASSLGVDSYEQYF
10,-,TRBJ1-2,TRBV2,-,TGTGCCAGCAGTGTGGGGGTATACACCTTC,CASSVGVYTF
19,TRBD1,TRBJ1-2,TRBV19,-,TGTGCCAGTTTCCCACAGGGGGGGCGCGGGAACGCTCCCTTCTATGGCTACACCTTC,CASFPQGGRGNAPFYGYTF
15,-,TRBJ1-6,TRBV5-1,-,TGCGCCAGCAGCTTGGTAGGGGGTCGAGGATCACCCCTCCACTTT,CASSLVGGRGSPLHF
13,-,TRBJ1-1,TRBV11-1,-,TGTGCCAGCAGCCCAGCTGTGAACACTGAAGCTTTCTTT,CASSPAVNTEAFF
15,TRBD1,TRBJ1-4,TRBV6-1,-,TGTGCCAGCAGTTCTACAGGGGCAACTAATGAAAAACTGTTTTTT,CASSSTGATNEKLFF
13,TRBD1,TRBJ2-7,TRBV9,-,TGTGCCAGCAGCGTAGGGACAGGCCACGAGCAGTACTTC,CASSVGTGHEQYF
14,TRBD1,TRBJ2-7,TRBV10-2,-,TGCGCCAGCAGTGACGTACAGGGGAGATACGAGCAGTACTTC,CASSDVQGRYEQYF
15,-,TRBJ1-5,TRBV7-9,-,TGTGCCAGCAGCCCCCGCGGGGGGGGCATTCAGCCCCAGCATTTT,CASSPRGGGIQPQHF
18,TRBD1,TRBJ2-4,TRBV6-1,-,TGTGCCAGCAGTGACCGGGACAGGGGGCGGCTAGGCAAAAACATTCAGTACTTC,CASSDRDRGRLGKNIQYF
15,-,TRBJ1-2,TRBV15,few,TGTGCCACCAGCAGTCGGGGACTGCTTAACTATGGCTACACCTTC,CATSSRGLLNYGYTF
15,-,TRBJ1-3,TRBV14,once,TGTGCCAGCAGCCTGGCCCGCGGACGGGCAAACACCATATATTTT,CASSLARGRANTIYF
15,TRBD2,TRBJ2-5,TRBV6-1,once,TGTGCCAGCAGTGAAGTAGCGGGGGGCCAAGAGACCCAGTACTTC,CASSEVAGGQETQYF
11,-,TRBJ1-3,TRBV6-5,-,TGTGCCACCCAGAAAGGAAACACCATATATTTT,CATQKGNTIYF
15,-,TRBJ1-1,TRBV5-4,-,TGTGCCAGCAGCTCGAGTCTTCGGGGTAGCACTGAAGCTTTCTTT,CASSSSLRGSTEAFF
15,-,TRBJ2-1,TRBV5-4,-,TGTGCCAGCAGGAAGGGGGAAGGGTCCTACAATGAGCAGTTCTTC,CASRKGEGSYNEQFF
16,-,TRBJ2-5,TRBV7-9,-,TGTGCCAGCAGCTCTACCCTCCGGGGAACGGGGGAGACCCAGTACTTC,CASSSTLRGTGETQYF
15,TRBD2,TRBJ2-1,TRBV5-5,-,TGTGCCAGCAGCATACTAGCGGGGAAAGTAAATGAGCAGTTCTTC,CASSILAGKVNEQFF
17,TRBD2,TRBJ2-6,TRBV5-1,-,TGCGCCAGCAGCTTGGGCGGGGGTTACTCTGGGGCCAACGTCCTGACTTTC,CASSLGGGYSGANVLTF
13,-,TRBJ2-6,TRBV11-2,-,TGTGCCAGCAGCTTATCTCGGGCCAACGTCCTGACTTTC,CASSLSRANVLTF
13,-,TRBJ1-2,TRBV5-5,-,TGTGCCAGCAGCTTGGGGGCAGGGGTTGGCTACACCTTC,CASSLGAGVGYTF
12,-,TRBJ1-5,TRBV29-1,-,TGCAGCGTTGGGGGGGGGAGTCAGCCCCAGCATTTT,CSVGGGSQPQHF
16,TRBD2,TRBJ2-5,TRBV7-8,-,TGTGCCAGCAGCTTAGGGGCTAGCGGGAGGCAAGAGACCCAGTACTTC,CASSLGASGRQETQYF
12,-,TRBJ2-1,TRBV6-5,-,TGTGCCAGCAGTTACGCAGGCCGCGAGCAGTTCTTC,CASSYAGREQFF
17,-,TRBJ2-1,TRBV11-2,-,TGTGCCAGCAGCCCAGGTAAGGGCAAAGGGAGCTACAATGAGCAGTTCTTC,CASSPGKGKGSYNEQFF
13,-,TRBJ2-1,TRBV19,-,TGTGCCAGCTCCCTCTCCGGAGCCAATGAGCAGTTCTTC,CASSLSGANEQFF
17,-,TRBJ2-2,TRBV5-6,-,TGTGCCAGCAGCTTTGATGGACAACCTTTTTTGACCGGGGAGCTGTTTTTT,CASSFDGQPFLTGELFF
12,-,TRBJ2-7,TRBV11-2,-,TGTGCCAGCAGTGACAGCTTCTACGAGCAGTACTTC,CASSDSFYEQYF
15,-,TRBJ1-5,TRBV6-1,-,TGTGCCAGCAGCGGATCCGGGACCGGGTCGGGGCCCCAGCATTTT,CASSGSGTGSGPQHF
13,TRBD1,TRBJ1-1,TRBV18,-,TGTGCCAGCTCATTAGACAGGGCCACTGAAGCTTTCTTT,CASSLDRATEAFF